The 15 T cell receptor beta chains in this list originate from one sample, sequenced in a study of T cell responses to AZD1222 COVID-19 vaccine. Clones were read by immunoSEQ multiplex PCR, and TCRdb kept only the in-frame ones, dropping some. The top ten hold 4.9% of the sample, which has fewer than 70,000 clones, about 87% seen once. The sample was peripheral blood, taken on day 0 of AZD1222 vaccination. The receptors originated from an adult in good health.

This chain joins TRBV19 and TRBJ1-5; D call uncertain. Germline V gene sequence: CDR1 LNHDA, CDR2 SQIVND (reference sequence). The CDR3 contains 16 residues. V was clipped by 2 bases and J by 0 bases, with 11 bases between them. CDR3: CASSIRLGGSNQPQHF. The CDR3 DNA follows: TGTGCCAGTAGTATAAGGTTGGGAGGTAGCAATCAGCCCCAGCATTTT. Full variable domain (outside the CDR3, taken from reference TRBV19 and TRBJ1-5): DGGITQSPKYLFRKEGQNVTLSCEQNLNHDAMYWYRQDPGQGLRLIYYSQIVNDFQKGDIAEGYSVSREKKESFPLTVTSAQKNPTAFYLCASSIRLGGSNQPQHFGDGTRLSIL.

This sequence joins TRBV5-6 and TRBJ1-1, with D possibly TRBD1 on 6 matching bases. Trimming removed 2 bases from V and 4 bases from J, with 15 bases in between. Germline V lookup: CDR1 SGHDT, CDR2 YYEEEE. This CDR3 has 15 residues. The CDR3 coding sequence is TGTGCCAGCAGCTTTCCGGGACATTTGGGCACTGAAGCTTTCTTT. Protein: CASSFPGHLGTEAFF.

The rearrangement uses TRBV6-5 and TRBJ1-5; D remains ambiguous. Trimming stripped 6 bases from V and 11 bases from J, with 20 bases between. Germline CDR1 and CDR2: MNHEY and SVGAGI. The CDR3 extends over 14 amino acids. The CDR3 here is CASSPGPGVRTQHF. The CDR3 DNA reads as TGTGCCAGCAGCCCCGGGCCGGGTGTCAGGACCCAGCATTTT.

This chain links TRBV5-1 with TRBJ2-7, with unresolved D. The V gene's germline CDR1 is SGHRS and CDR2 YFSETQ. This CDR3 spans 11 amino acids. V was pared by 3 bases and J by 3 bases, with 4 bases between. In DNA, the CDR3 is TGCGCCAGCAGCTCCCTCTACGAGCAGTACTTC. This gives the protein CASSSLYEQYF. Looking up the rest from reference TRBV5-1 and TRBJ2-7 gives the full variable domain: KAGVTQTPRYLIKTRGQQVTLSCSPISGHRSVSWYQQTPGQGLQFLFEYFSETQRNKGNFPGRFSGRQFSNSRSEMNVSTLELGDSALYLCASSSLYEQYFGPGTRLTVT.

This CDR3 is CATRQEGGANEKLFF. Written as DNA, the CDR3 is TGTGCCACCCGTCAAGAGGGGGGGGCTAATGAAAAACTGTTTTTT. V gene TRBV19 combines with J gene TRBJ1-4; perhaps TRBD1 as D (6 bases). The germline gives CDR1 LNHDA, CDR2 SQIVND (reference sequence). The CDR3 is 15 residues long. Trimming shortened V by 10 bases and J by 3 bases, and 18 bases separated the two germline ends.

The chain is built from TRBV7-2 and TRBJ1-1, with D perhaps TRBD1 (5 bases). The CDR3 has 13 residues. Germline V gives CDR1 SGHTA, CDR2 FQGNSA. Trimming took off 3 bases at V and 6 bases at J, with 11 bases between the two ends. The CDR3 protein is CASSFRQISEAFF. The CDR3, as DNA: TGTGCCAGCAGCTTCCGACAGATTTCTGAAGCTTTCTTT.

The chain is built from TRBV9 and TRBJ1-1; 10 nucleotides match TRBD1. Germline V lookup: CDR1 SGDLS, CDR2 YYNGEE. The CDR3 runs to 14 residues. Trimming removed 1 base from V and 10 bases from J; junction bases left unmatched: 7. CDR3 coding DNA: TGTGCCAGCAGCGTATACCGGGACAGGGGTTTAGCTTTCTTT. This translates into CASSVYRDRGLAFF. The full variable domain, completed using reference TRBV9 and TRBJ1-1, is DSGVTQTPKHLITATGQRVTLRCSPRSGDLSVYWYQQSLDQGLQFLIQYYNGEERAKGNILERFSAQQFPDLHSELNLSSLELGDSALYFCASSVYRDRGLAFFGQGTRLTVV.

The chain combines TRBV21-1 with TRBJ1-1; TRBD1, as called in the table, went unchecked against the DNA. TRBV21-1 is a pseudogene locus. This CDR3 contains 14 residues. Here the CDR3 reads CASTEITGNPEAFF. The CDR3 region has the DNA TGTGCCAGCACCGAAATAACAGGGAACCCTGAAGCTTTCTTT.

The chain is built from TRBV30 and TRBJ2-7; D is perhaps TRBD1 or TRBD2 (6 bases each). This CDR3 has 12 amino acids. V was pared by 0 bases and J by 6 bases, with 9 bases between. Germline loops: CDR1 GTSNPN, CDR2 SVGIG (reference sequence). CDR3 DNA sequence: TGTGCCTGGAGTGTACAGGGAGGCGAGCAGTACTTC. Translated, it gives CAWSVQGGEQYF.

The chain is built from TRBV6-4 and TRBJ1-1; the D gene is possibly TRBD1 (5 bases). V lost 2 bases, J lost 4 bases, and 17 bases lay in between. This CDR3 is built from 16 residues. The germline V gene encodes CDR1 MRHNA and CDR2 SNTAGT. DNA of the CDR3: TGTGCCAGCAGTGACGGGGCGGCAGCTTGGGGCACTGAAGCTTTCTTT. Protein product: CASSDGAAAWGTEAFF.

CDR3: CASSSTGGSYNEQFF. Written as DNA, the CDR3 is TGCGCCAGCAGCTCGACAGGGGGCTCTTACAATGAGCAGTTCTTC. This chain links TRBV5-1 with TRBJ2-1, with 10 bases that match TRBD1. After removal of 3 bases from V and 4 bases from J, the junction contained 4 bases not matched to a gene. CDR3 length: 15 amino acids. Germline values: CDR1 SGHRS, CDR2 YFSETQ.

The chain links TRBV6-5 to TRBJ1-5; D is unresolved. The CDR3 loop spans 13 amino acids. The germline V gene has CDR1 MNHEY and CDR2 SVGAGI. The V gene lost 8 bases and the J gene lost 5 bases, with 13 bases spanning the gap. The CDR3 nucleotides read TGTGCCAGCCGAGTGGATTACGATCAGCCCCAGCATTTT. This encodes CASRVDYDQPQHF.

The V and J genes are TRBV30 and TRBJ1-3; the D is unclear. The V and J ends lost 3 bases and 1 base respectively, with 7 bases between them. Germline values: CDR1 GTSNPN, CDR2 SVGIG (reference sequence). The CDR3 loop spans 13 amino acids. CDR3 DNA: TGTGCCTGGAGAGCAGGTTCTGGAAACACCATATATTTT. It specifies CAWRAGSGNTIYF.

Here the CDR3 reads CASSYQASPYNEQFF. Written as DNA, the CDR3 is TGTGCCAGCAGTTATCAAGCGAGCCCCTACAATGAGCAGTTCTTC. The rearrangement links TRBV6-2 or TRBV6-3 to TRBJ2-1; D unclear. Germline V gene lookup returns CDR1 MNHEY and CDR2 SVGEGT. The CDR3 spans 15 residues. Between the trimmed V and J ends, which lost 3 bases and 2 bases, there was a span of 11 bases.

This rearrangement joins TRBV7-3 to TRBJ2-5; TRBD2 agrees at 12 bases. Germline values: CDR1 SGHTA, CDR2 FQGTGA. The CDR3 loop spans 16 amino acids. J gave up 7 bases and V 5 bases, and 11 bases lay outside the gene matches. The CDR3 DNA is TGTGCCAGCAGCCCCACGACTAGCGGGGGTGAAGGGACCCAGTACTTC. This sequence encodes CASSPTTSGGEGTQYF.